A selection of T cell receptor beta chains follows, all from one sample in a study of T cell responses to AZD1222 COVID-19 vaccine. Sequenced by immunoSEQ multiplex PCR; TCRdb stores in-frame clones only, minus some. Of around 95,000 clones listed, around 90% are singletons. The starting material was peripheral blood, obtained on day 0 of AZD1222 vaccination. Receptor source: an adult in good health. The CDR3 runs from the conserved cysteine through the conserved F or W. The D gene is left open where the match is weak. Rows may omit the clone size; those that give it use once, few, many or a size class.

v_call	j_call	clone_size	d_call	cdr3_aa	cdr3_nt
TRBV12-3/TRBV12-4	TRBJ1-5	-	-	CASSWDSNQPQHF	TGTGCCAGCAGTTGGGACAGCAATCAGCCCCAGCATTTT
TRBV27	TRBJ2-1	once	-	CASSLVAGSYNEQFF	TGTGCCAGCAGTCTCGTAGCTGGATCCTACAATGAGCAGTTCTTC
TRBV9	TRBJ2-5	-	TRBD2	CASSGREGIETQYF	TGTGCCAGCAGCGGAAGGGAGGGGATAGAGACCCAGTACTTC
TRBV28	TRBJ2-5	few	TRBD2	CASSPFSGRVQETQYF	TGTGCCAGCAGTCCGTTTAGCGGGAGGGTCCAAGAGACCCAGTACTTC
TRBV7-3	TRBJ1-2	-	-	CASSPHGGRGYGYTF	TGTGCCAGCAGCCCCCATGGGGGTAGGGGCTATGGCTACACCTTC
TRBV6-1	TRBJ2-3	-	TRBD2	CASSEVPLAGTNTQYF	TGTGCCAGCAGTGAAGTGCCGCTAGCGGGGACCAATACGCAGTATTTT
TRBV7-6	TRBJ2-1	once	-	CASSLSLGSVARNEQFF	TGTGCCAGCAGCTTAAGCCTAGGGAGCGTCGCGCGAAATGAGCAGTTCTTC
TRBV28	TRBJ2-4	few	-	CASSQTGEITIAKNIQYF	TGTGCCAGCAGCCAAACTGGGGAAATAACTATAGCCAAAAACATTCAGTACTTC
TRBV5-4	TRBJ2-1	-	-	CASSSDSYNEQFF	TGTGCCAGCAGCTCCGATTCCTACAATGAGCAGTTCTTC
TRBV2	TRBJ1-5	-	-	CASSPGGYSNQPQHF	TGTGCCAGCAGTCCGGGAGGGTATAGCAATCAGCCCCAGCATTTT
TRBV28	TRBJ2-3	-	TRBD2	CASSQTSGGADTQYF	TGTGCCAGCAGCCAGACTAGCGGGGGTGCGGATACGCAGTATTTT
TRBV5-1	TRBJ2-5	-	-	CASSLGLVQETQYF	TGCGCCAGCAGCTTGGGCCTAGTCCAAGAGACCCAGTACTTC
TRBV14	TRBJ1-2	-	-	CASSQETYYGYTF	TGTGCCAGCAGCCAAGAGACATACTATGGCTACACCTTC
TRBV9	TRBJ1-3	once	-	CASSATSSGNTIYF	TGTGCCAGCAGCGCCACTAGCTCTGGAAACACCATATATTTT
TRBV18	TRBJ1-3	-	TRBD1	CASSPDRGVYTIYF	TGTGCCAGCTCACCAGACAGGGGTGTCTACACCATATATTTT
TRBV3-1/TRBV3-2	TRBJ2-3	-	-	CASRRGDTQYF	TGTGCCAGCAGAAGGGGAGATACGCAGTATTTT
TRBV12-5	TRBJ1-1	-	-	CASSVSNTEAFF	TGTGCTAGCTCAGTATCGAACACTGAAGCTTTCTTT
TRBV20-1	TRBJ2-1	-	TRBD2	CSASGLAGAYNEQFF	TGCAGTGCTAGTGGGCTAGCGGGAGCCTACAATGAGCAGTTCTTC
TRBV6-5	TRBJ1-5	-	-	CASSVPLNQPQHF	TGTGCCAGCAGCGTCCCACTCAATCAGCCCCAGCATTTT
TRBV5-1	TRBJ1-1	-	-	CASSLDGGGNTEAFF	TGCGCCAGCAGCTTGGACGGGGGTGGGAACACTGAAGCTTTCTTT
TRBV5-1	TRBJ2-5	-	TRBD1	CASSYTGGQETQYF	TGCGCCAGCAGCTATACAGGGGGCCAAGAGACCCAGTACTTC
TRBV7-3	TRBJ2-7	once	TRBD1	CASSLRGGQAGEQYF	TGTGCCAGCAGCTTAAGAGGGGGACAGGCGGGCGAGCAGTACTTC
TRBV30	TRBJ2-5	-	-	CAWSVPGGGGETQYF	TGTGCCTGGAGTGTACCCGGGGGAGGAGGGGAGACCCAGTACTTC
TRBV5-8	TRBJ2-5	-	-	CASSPYRQETQYF	TGTGCCAGCAGCCCTTACCGACAAGAGACCCAGTACTTC
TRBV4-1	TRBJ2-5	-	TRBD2	CASSQGTSGQETQYF	TGCGCCAGCAGCCAGGGGACTAGCGGTCAAGAGACCCAGTACTTC
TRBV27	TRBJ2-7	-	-	CASSLWAGASYEQYF	TGTGCCAGCAGTTTATGGGCCGGGGCCTCCTACGAGCAGTACTTC
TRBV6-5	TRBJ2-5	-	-	CASSYSGSPETQYF	TGTGCCAGCAGTTACTCAGGGAGCCCAGAGACCCAGTACTTC
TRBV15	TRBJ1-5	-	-	CATSRDVTYQPQHF	TGTGCCACCAGCAGAGATGTAACTTATCAGCCCCAGCATTTT
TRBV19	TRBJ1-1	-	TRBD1	CASSPRDRKNTEAFF	TGTGCCAGTAGTCCGCGGGACAGAAAAAACACTGAAGCTTTCTTT
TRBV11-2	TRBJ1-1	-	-	CASSFNRVNTEAFF	TGTGCCAGCAGCTTCAACAGGGTGAACACTGAAGCTTTCTTT
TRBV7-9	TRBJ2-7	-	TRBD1	CASSLEQGPYEQYF	TGTGCCAGCAGCTTAGAACAGGGGCCCTACGAGCAGTACTTC
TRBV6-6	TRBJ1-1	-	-	CASREDALRATEAFF	TGTGCCAGCAGGGAGGACGCATTAAGGGCCACTGAAGCTTTCTTT
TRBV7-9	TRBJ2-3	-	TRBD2	CASRLTSGVTDTQYF	TGTGCCAGCAGGCTTACTAGCGGGGTTACAGATACGCAGTATTTT
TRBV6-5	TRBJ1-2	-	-	CASSYSRGAEYGYTF	TGTGCCAGCAGTTACTCAAGGGGCGCAGAATATGGCTACACCTTC
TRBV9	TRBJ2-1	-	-	CASSVGPGDYNEQFF	TGTGCCAGCAGCGTAGGGCCAGGGGATTACAATGAGCAGTTCTTC
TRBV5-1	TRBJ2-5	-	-	CASSLAQGWETQYF	TGCGCCAGCAGCTTGGCCCAGGGTTGGGAGACCCAGTACTTC
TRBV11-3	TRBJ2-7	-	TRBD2	CASSLTSGPTYEQYF	TGTGCCAGCAGCTTAACTAGCGGGCCTACCTACGAGCAGTACTTC
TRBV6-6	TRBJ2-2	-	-	CASSQGLVGSGELFF	TGTGCCAGCAGTCAGGGATTGGTGGGGTCCGGGGAGCTGTTTTTT
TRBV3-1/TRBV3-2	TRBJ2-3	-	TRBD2	CASSQEASGNTDTQYF	TGTGCCAGCAGCCAAGAAGCTAGCGGTAACACAGATACGCAGTATTTT
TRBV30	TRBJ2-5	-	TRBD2	CAWSDGGGLAGETQYF	TGTGCCTGGAGTGACGGTGGGGGACTAGCTGGGGAGACCCAGTACTTC
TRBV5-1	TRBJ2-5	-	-	CASSRGDKKETQYF	TGCGCCAGCAGCCGGGGGGACAAAAAAGAGACCCAGTACTTC
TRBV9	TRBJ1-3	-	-	CTSSERPAGVDTIYF	TGTACCAGCAGCGAGAGACCCGCGGGTGTGGACACCATATATTTT
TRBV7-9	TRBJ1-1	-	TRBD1	CASSQTGGITEAFF	TGTGCCAGCAGCCAGACAGGGGGAATCACTGAAGCTTTCTTT
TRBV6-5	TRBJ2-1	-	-	CASSSGGEQFF	TGTGCCAGCAGTTCAGGCGGAGAGCAGTTCTTC
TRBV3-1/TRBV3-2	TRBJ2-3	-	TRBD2	CASSQVATGTSGSTDTQYF	TGTGCCAGCAGCCAAGTGGCTACCGGGACTAGCGGGAGCACAGATACGCAGTATTTT
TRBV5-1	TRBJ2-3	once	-	CASSLGAQSVTDTQYF	TGCGCCAGCAGCTTGGGGGCCCAGTCAGTCACAGATACGCAGTATTTT
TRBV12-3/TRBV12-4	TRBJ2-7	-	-	CASSKQYEQYF	TGTGCCAGCAGTAAGCAGTACGAGCAGTACTTC
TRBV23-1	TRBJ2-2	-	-	CASSLGQISGNTGELFF	TGCGCCAGCAGTCTTGGACAGATCTCGGGGAACACCGGGGAGCTGTTTTTT
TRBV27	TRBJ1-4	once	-	CASSEPEEKLFF	TGTGCCAGCAGTGAGCCGGAGGAAAAACTGTTTTTT
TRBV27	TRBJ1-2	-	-	CASSFDRGYGYTF	TGTGCCAGCAGTTTCGATAGGGGGTATGGCTACACCTTC
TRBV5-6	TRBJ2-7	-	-	CASSLGWQASYEQYF	TGTGCCAGCAGCTTGGGTTGGCAGGCCTCCTACGAGCAGTACTTC
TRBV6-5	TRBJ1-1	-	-	CASSLSGGNTEAFF	TGTGCCAGCAGCCTGTCGGGGGGGAACACTGAAGCTTTCTTT
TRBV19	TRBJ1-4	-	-	CAVGAGAEKLFF	TGTGCCGTCGGAGCGGGAGCCGAAAAACTGTTTTTT
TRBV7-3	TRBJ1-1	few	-	CASSSQGGSGAFF	TGTGCCAGCAGCTCCCAAGGGGGGTCGGGAGCTTTCTTT
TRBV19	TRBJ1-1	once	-	CASSTGEGLTEAFF	TGTGCCAGTAGTACAGGGGAGGGGTTAACTGAAGCTTTCTTT
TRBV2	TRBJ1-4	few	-	CASREPTGYRTNEKLFF	TGTGCCAGCAGAGAACCAACAGGATATCGGACTAATGAAAAACTGTTTTTT
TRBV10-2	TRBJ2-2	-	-	CASSEIADGTGELFF	TGCGCCAGCAGTGAAATAGCGGACGGTACCGGGGAGCTGTTTTTT
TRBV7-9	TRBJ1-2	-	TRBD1	CASSLVDRENYGYTF	TGTGCCAGCAGCTTAGTCGACAGGGAGAACTATGGCTACACCTTC
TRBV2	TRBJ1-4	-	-	CASSGRQSIANEKLFF	TGTGCCAGCAGTGGAAGGCAATCCATAGCTAATGAAAAACTGTTTTTT